The 22 T cell receptor beta chains below were found in one sample sequenced in a study of read filtering for tumor transcriptome and immune sequencing. Molecular barcoded adaptors covering alpha/delta and beta/gamma chains were used on approximately 400 ng RNA. In TCRdb, the reads were re-called with MiXCR into one record per CDR3 protein. Of about 86,000 distinct CDR3 sequences listed, roughly 12% are singletons. The sample consisted of a population of CD138-negative cells sorted from bone marrow. Receptors originate from a donor at least 40 years old with multiple myeloma.

This clonotype was found a few times. This sequence joins TRBV5-1 and TRBJ2-5; the D gene is possibly TRBD1 (5 bases). The CDR3 contains 15 residues. Trimming left V 1 base short and J 4 bases short, with 14 bases between. Looked up from germline, CDR1 is SGHRS and CDR2 is YFSETQ. CDR3 protein: CASSLSSQGGETQYF. DNA for the CDR3: TGCGCCAGCAGCTTGAGCTCTCAGGGCGGAGAGACCCAGTACTTC. The full variable domain, completed using reference TRBV5-1 and TRBJ2-5, is KAGVTQTPRYLIKTRGQQVTLSCSPISGHRSVSWYQQTPGQGLQFLFEYFSETQRNKGNFPGRFSGRQFSNSRSEMNVSTLELGDSALYLCASSLSSQGGETQYFGPGTRLLVL.

The chain employs TRBV5-1 and TRBJ2-4, with D hard to call. The V end was cut by 4 bases, the J end by 0 bases, with 17 bases between. There are 17 residues in the CDR3. The germline gives CDR1 SGHRS, CDR2 YFSETQ. CDR3 in DNA: TGCGCCAGCAGCCCACAGACGAAAAAGGAAGCCAAAAACATTCAGTACTTC. Translated: CASSPQTKKEAKNIQYF.

This clonotype was observed at least ten times. V is TRBV3-1 and J is TRBJ2-1, with D hard to call. Trimming shortened V by 4 bases and J by 8 bases, and 6 bases separated the two germline ends. Germline V gives CDR1 LGHDT, CDR2 YNNKEL (reference sequence). The CDR3 is made up of 11 amino acids. The CDR3 here is CASSRSDEQFF. CDR3 DNA: TGTGCCAGCAGCCGGTCAGATGAGCAGTTCTTC.

This CDR3 reads CSAKGHHTGELFF. CDR3 nucleotides: TGCAGTGCTAAGGGACATCACACCGGGGAGCTGTTTTTT. The rearrangement links TRBV20-1 to TRBJ2-2, with D tentatively TRBD1 (6 bases). CDR1 is DFQATT and CDR2 is SNEGSKA in the germline V gene (reference sequence). V was clipped by 4 bases and J by 3 bases, with 9 bases between them. This CDR3 comprises 13 residues.

This clonotype was counted ten times or more. The chain combines TRBV7-9 with TRBJ2-3; 7 positions match TRBD1. Germline CDR1 and CDR2: SEHNR and FQNEAQ (reference sequence). The CDR3 extends over 16 amino acids. V lost 8 bases and J lost 5; bases outside the gene matches: 16. The CDR3 loop reads CASRRQGRDYLDTQYF. The CDR3 nucleotides are TGTGCCAGCCGACGACAGGGAAGAGACTATTTAGATACGCAGTATTTT.

In this sample, this clonotype turned up a few times. This may come from a read error, since a much larger clone is one base off. The conserved closing phenylalanine or tryptophan is absent in this CDR3, likely reflecting a read error. The rearrangement links TRBV6-1 to TRBJ1-2, with 8 bases identical to TRBD1. The V segment lost 4 bases and the J segment 2 bases; nucleotides outside the gene matches: 0. The germline V gene has CDR1 MNHNS and CDR2 SASEGT. This CDR3 has 13 residues. The CDR3 here is CASSGTGNYGYTL. The CDR3 coding sequence is TGTGCCAGCAGTGGGACAGGGAACTATGGCTACACCCTC.

This clonotype was found many times. The V gene is TRBV5-1, the J gene TRBJ2-1; 10 positions match TRBD2. The germline gives CDR1 SGHRS, CDR2 YFSETQ. This CDR3 has 15 residues. With V trimmed by 1 base and J by 7 bases, 5 bases remained unmatched. In nucleotides, the CDR3 is TGCGCCAGCAGCTTGCCTAGCGGGGGAGTGAATGAGCAGTTCTTC. Residues: CASSLPSGGVNEQFF.

V is TRBV25-1 and J is TRBJ2-7; 10 bases agree with TRBD1. Germline CDR1 is MGHDK and CDR2 is SYGVNS. V dropped 2 bases and J dropped 3; count of bases not matched to a gene: 1. This CDR3 spans 14 amino acids. CDR3 bases: TGTGCCAGCAGTGAAGGGGACAGGGGCTACGAGCAGTACTTC. Protein: CASSEGDRGYEQYF.

The chain joins TRBV20-1 to TRBJ1-2; possibly TRBD1 for D (5 bases). The CDR3 runs 13 residues. CDR1 and CDR2 from the germline V gene are DFQATT and SNEGSKA (reference sequence). Trimming removed 6 bases at V and 6 bases at J, with 17 bases between. The CDR3 DNA is TGCAGTGCCAGGGTGAGGGAATCGGATGGCTACACCTTC. This codes for CSARVRESDGYTF.

This clonotype was counted once. The CDR3 does not close with the conserved phenylalanine or tryptophan, likely indicating a read error. The chain is built from TRBV7-9 and TRBJ2-5; D might be TRBD1 (5 bases). This CDR3 has 13 amino acids. V was pared by 8 bases and J by 4 bases, with 14 bases between. CDR1 is SEHNR and CDR2 is FQNEAQ in the germline V gene (reference sequence). Here the CDR3 DNA reads TGTGCCAGCGGCTACGGGCAGGGAGAGACCCAGTACCTC. Amino acid sequence: CASGYGQGETQYL.

This clonotype was observed at least ten times. V gene TRBV20-1 combines with J gene TRBJ1-1, with no clear D. Germline CDR1 and CDR2: DFQATT and SNEGSKA (reference sequence). Trimming shortened V by 0 bases and J by 6 bases, and 14 bases separated the two germline ends. This CDR3 spans 14 amino acids. CDR3 in DNA: TGCAGTGCTAGAGATCCCCCAACAGAGTCTGAAGCTTTCTTT. Protein product: CSARDPPTESEAFF.

About this clonotype: This sequence may be a read error, since a much larger clone differs from it by one base. The V gene is TRBV28, the J gene TRBJ1-5; 7 nucleotides match TRBD1. This CDR3 spans 13 amino acids. J lost 3 bases, V lost 7 bases, and 3 bases had no gene match. Germline V gene data show CDR1 as MDHEN and CDR2 as SYDVKM. The CDR3 bases are TGTGCCAGCAAACAGGGGTCCAATCAGCCCCAGCATTTT. It is translated as CASKQGSNQPQHF.

This clonotype was found many times. A read error may account for a junction end that differs from germline. The DNA for the CDR3 is TGTGCCAGCAGCCAATCCCTGAGCGTATACGAGCAGTACTTC. As protein: CASSQSLSVYEQYF. The chain recombines TRBV4-1 with TRBJ2-7; D is undetermined. This CDR3 comprises 14 residues. Germline CDR1 MGHRA, CDR2 YSYEKL.

In this sample, this clonotype turned up many times. V gene TRBV20-1 combines with J gene TRBJ2-7; TRBD1 might be the D (6 bases). V gave up 4 bases and J gave up 0 bases, with 10 bases separating them. CDR3 length equals 13 residues. Germline V gene data show CDR1 as DFQATT and CDR2 as SNEGSKA (reference sequence). The CDR3 nucleotides are TGCAGTGCTACACAGGGACCCTCCTACGAGCAGTACTTC. It encodes CSATQGPSYEQYF.

This clonotype was seen only once. Compared with germline, one end of the junction differs, possibly owing to a read error. This chain uses TRBV3-1 with TRBJ2-1, with TRBD2 identical over 7 bases. This CDR3 is 15 amino acids long. The germline V gene has CDR1 LGHDT and CDR2 YNNKEL (reference sequence). The CDR3 sequence: CSSSQLAGSYNELFF. CDR3 coding DNA: TGTTCCAGCAGCCAATTAGCGGGTAGCTACAATGAGCTGTTCTTC.

This clonotype was detected many times. The CDR3: CASSPSRGNTEAFF. CDR3 nucleotide sequence: TGTGCCAGCAGTCCCAGTCGGGGGAATACTGAAGCTTTCTTT. The rearrangement links TRBV6-5 to TRBJ1-1; perhaps TRBD1 as D (5 bases). The CDR3 contains 14 residues. Germline V gene lookup returns CDR1 MNHEY and CDR2 SVGAGI. The V gene lost 5 bases and the J gene lost 5 bases, with 15 bases spanning the gap.

Details on this clonotype: A much larger clone sits a single nucleotide away, making a read error possible. This CDR3 is CSVSDRRSADTQYF. The CDR3 nucleotides read TGCAGCGTTAGCGACAGGAGAAGCGCAGATACGCAGTATTTT. The V and J genes are TRBV29-1 and TRBJ2-3; a weak D match, TRBD1 (6 bases). CDR3 length equals 14 residues. CDR1 and CDR2 from the germline V gene are SQVTM and ANQGSEA. Trimming took off 5 bases at V and 4 bases at J, with 16 bases between the two ends.

The J gene is TRBJ2-1, the V gene TRBV19; D is perhaps TRBD2 (7 bases). CDR1 LNHDA and CDR2 SQIVND come from the germline V gene (reference sequence). The ends were cut back, 4 bases at V and 6 bases at J, with 16 bases in the middle. This CDR3 has 15 amino acids. The CDR3 DNA reads as TGTGCCAGTAGTAAGGGGGGGGACTACCTCAATGAGCAGTTCTTC. It encodes CASSKGGDYLNEQFF. The full variable domain, in which reference TRBV19 and TRBJ2-1 provide the parts outside the CDR3, is DGGITQSPKYLFRKEGQNVTLSCEQNLNHDAMYWYRQDPGQGLRLIYYSQIVNDFQKGDIAEGYSVSREKKESFPLTVTSAQKNPTAFYLCASSKGGDYLNEQFFGPGTRLTVL.

In the case of this clonotype: A much bigger clone sits one base away, suggesting this may be a read error. This chain joins TRBV7-9 and TRBJ2-2; D gene unclear. Germline lookup yields CDR1 SEHNR and CDR2 FQNEAQ (reference sequence). This CDR3 contains 15 residues. CDR3: CASSSTVRNTEELFF. CDR3 DNA: TGTGCCAGCAGCTCCACGGTCAGGAACACCGAGGAGCTGTTTTTT.

In this sample, this clonotype turned up many times. This chain uses TRBV7-9 with TRBJ1-1; D possibly corresponds to TRBD1 (5 bases). CDR3 length equals 15 residues. CDR1 and CDR2 from the germline V gene are SEHNR and FQNEAQ (reference sequence). The V end lost 4 bases, the J end lost 1 base, and 13 bases lay between the germline ends. Here the CDR3 reads CASSSRVSGNTEAFF. The CDR3 bases are TGTGCCAGCAGCTCCAGGGTTAGCGGGAACACTGAAGCTTTCTTT.

This clonotype has a handful of counts. A much larger clone lies a single base off, so this may be a read error. The gene calls are TRBV5-1 and TRBJ2-5; 7 bases are shared with TRBD2. Germline CDR1 reads SGHRS; CDR2 reads YFSETQ. CDR3 length equals 15 residues. The CDR3 coding sequence is TGCGCCAGCCGCTTGACCGGGACTAATAAAGAGACCCAGTACTTC. Translated: CASRLTGTNKETQYF.

Many counts were recorded for this clonotype. The chain recombines TRBV25-1 with TRBJ2-5; 8 bases align to TRBD1. The germline V gene encodes CDR1 MGHDK and CDR2 SYGVNS. There are 14 residues in the CDR3. Unmatched junction bases numbered 6, after V lost 5 bases and J lost 4 bases. CDR3 amino acids: CASSFGQGRETQYF. The CDR3 coding sequence is TGTGCCAGCAGTTTCGGACAGGGTAGAGAGACCCAGTACTTC.